Listed below are T cell receptor beta chains from one sample, sequenced in a study of T-cell memory formation after mild COVID-19. TCRdb analysed the 5' RACE reads with MiXCR anew, one entry per CDR3 protein. The sample includes some 120,000 distinct CDR3 sequences, 15% to 20% of them seen just once. Sequenced material: PBMCs or a T cell subset sorted from them (not recorded which). These receptors were obtained from a man younger than 35 who had mild COVID-19 (a few samples of this study predate the infection). Cell type and time point are not known. Each CDR3 is given with its conserved first and last residue. Fields, in order: V gene, D gene, clone size, J gene, CDR3 DNA, CDR3 protein. The D gene is left open where the match is weak. Expanded clones are given a class, and other clones once, few, many or no size at all.

>TRBV12-3/TRBV12-4|.|many|TRBJ1-5
TGTGCCAGCGGAGGCGGGAATCAGCCCCAGCATTTT
CASGGGNQPQHF
>TRBV6-5|.|.|TRBJ2-3
TGTGCCAGCAGTTACATGCGGGGGCTCACAGATACGCAGTATTTT
CASSYMRGLTDTQYF
>TRBV20-1|.|few|TRBJ1-1
TGCAGTGTCTCAAGGGGGGCGAGTGAAGCTTTCTTT
CSVSRGASEAFF
>TRBV5-5|TRBD2|many|TRBJ2-2
TGTGCCAGCAGCTTGAGACTAGCGGGGGCGACCGGGGAGCTGTTTTTT
CASSLRLAGATGELFF
>TRBV5-1|.|.|TRBJ1-2
TGCGCCAGCAGCCTGACAGCTAACTATGGCTACACCTTC
CASSLTANYGYTF
>TRBV21-1|.|.|TRBJ2-3
TGTGCCAGCAGCAAAGTACAGGGGCTCCGCACAGATACGCAGTATTTT
CASSKVQGLRTDTQYF
>TRBV7-3|.|many|TRBJ2-1
TGTGCCAGCAGCCCCCTAAGGGACTACAATGAGCAGTTCTTC
CASSPLRDYNEQFF
>TRBV12-3/TRBV12-4|.|few|TRBJ2-5
TGTGCCAGCAGTTTAGCGGTCGGGCTAGAGACCCAGTACTTC
CASSLAVGLETQYF
>TRBV21-1|.|.|TRBJ1-3
TGTGCCAGCGCCTTCCTAAGGGAATCGGGTCCCTCTGGAAACACCATATATTTT
CASAFLRESGPSGNTIYF
>TRBV7-2|TRBD1|.|TRBJ2-2
TGTGCCAGCAGTCCATTTGGACAGGGTGATTCCTCACCCGGGGAGCTGTTTTTT
CASSPFGQGDSSPGELFF
>TRBV12-3/TRBV12-4|.|.|TRBJ2-3
TGTGCCAGCAGTTTATGGACCATGGGAGATACGCAGTATTTT
CASSLWTMGDTQYF
>TRBV27|TRBD2|few|TRBJ2-4
TGTGCCAGCAGTTTATCGCCTAGCGGGGGGGCCAAAAACATTCAGTACTTC
CASSLSPSGGAKNIQYF
>TRBV7-2|.|few|TRBJ1-6
TGTGCCAGCAGCTTAGCGGGGGGCGCGAATAATTCACCCCTCCACTTT
CASSLAGGANNSPLHF
>TRBV7-2|TRBD1|few|TRBJ2-5
TGTGCCAGCAGCTCTGACAGGGGCCAAGAGACCCAGTACTTC
CASSSDRGQETQYF